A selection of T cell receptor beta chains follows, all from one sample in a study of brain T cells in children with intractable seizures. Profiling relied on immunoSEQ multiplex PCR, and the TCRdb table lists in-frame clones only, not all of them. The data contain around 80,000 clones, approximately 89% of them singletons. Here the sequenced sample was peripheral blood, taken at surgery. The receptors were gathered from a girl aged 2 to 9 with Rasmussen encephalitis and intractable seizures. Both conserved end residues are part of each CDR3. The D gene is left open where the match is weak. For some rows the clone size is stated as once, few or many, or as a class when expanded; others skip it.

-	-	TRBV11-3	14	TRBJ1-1	CASSRTVQNTEAFF	TGTGCCAGCAGCCGGACAGTTCAGAACACTGAAGCTTTCTTT
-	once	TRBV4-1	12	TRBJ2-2	CASSQGTGELFF	TGCGCCAGCAGCCAGGGGACCGGGGAGCTGTTTTTT
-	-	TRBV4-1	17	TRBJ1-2	CASSLLVVEGLRDGYTF	TGCGCCAGCAGCCTCCTAGTGGTCGAGGGCCTTCGGGATGGCTACACCTTC
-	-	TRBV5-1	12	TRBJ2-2	CASSQTSGELFF	TGCGCCAGCAGCCAGACTAGCGGGGAGCTGTTTTTT
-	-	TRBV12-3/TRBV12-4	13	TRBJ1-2	CASSYSGGYGYTF	TGTGCCAGTAGCTACTCAGGAGGATATGGCTACACCTTC
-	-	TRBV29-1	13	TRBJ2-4	CSVGGLAKNIQYF	TGCAGCGTTGGGGGGCTAGCCAAAAACATTCAGTACTTC
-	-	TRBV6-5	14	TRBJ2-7	CASSYRSLMYEQYF	TGTGCCAGCAGTTACAGAAGCCTCATGTACGAGCAGTACTTC
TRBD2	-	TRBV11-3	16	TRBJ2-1	CASRPKGSGRHNEQFF	TGTGCCAGCAGACCCAAAGGTAGCGGGAGGCATAATGAGCAGTTCTTC
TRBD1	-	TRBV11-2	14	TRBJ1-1	CASSLAGGRTEAFF	TGTGCCAGCAGCTTAGCAGGGGGGCGTACTGAAGCTTTCTTT
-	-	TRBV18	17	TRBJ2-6	CASSPPGGTSGANVLTF	TGTGCCAGCTCACCCCCGGGGGGCACCTCTGGGGCCAACGTCCTGACTTTC
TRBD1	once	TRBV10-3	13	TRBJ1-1	CAISETGDTEAFF	TGTGCCATCAGTGAGACAGGGGACACTGAAGCTTTCTTT
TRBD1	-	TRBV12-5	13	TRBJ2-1	CATRSTGDNEQFF	TGTGCTACGAGATCCACAGGGGACAATGAGCAGTTCTTC
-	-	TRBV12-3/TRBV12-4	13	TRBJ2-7	CASRPGQAYEQYF	TGTGCCAGCAGGCCGGGACAAGCCTACGAGCAGTACTTC
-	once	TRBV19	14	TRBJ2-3	CASKQRGMTDTQYF	TGTGCCAGTAAGCAGCGCGGGATGACAGATACGCAGTATTTT
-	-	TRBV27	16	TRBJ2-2	CASSQEVGKWTGELFF	TGTGCCAGCAGTCAGGAGGTGGGGAAGTGGACCGGGGAGCTGTTTTTT
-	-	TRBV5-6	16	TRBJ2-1	CASSLLTGGSYNEQFF	TGTGCCAGCAGCTTGCTCACAGGTGGGTCCTACAATGAGCAGTTCTTC
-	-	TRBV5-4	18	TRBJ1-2	CASTVEGGTYPPNYGYTF	TGTGCCAGCACCGTGGAGGGAGGAACCTACCCTCCTAACTATGGCTACACCTTC
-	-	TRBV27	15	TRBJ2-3	CASSLYRAGPDTQYF	TGTGCCAGCAGTTTATATCGGGCAGGGCCAGATACGCAGTATTTT
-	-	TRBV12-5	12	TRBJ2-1	CASGLKVVEQFF	TGTGCTAGTGGTTTAAAGGTGGTTGAGCAGTTCTTC
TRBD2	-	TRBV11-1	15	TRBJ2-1	CASSLAREGKNEQFF	TGTGCCAGCAGCTTAGCACGGGAGGGAAAGAATGAGCAGTTCTTC
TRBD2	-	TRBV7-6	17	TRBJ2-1	CASSLEPSSGVLNEQFF	TGTGCCAGCAGCTTAGAGCCCAGTAGCGGGGTATTGAATGAGCAGTTCTTC
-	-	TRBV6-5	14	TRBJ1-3	CASSWASSGNTIYF	TGTGCCAGCAGTTGGGCATCCTCTGGAAACACCATATATTTT
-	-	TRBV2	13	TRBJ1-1	CASSDRGRPEAFF	TGTGCCAGCAGTGATCGGGGGAGGCCAGAAGCTTTCTTT
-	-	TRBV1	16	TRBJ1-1	CTSSHRHGQGKTEAFF	TGCACCAGCAGCCATCGGCATGGACAGGGAAAGACTGAAGCTTTCTTT
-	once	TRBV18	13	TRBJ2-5	CASSPGLSETQYF	TGTGCCAGCTCACCGGGGTTGTCAGAGACCCAGTACTTC
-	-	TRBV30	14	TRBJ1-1	CAWEDDGGSTEAFF	TGTGCCTGGGAAGATGACGGCGGGAGCACTGAAGCTTTCTTT
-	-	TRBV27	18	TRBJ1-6	CASSLKSTAYSYNSPLHF	TGTGCCAGCAGTTTAAAATCGACAGCCTACTCCTATAATTCACCCCTCCACTTT
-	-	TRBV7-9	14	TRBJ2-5	CASSLSVFQETQYF	TGTGCCAGCAGCTTAAGCGTCTTCCAAGAGACCCAGTACTTC
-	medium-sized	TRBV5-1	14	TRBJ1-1	CASSSGQPNTEAFF	TGCGCCAGCAGCTCGGGACAACCGAACACTGAAGCTTTCTTT
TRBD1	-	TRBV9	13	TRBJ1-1	CASNSQGVTEAFF	TGTGCCAGCAATTCCCAGGGGGTCACTGAAGCTTTCTTT
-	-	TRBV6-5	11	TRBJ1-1	CASRENTEAFF	TGTGCCAGCAGGGAGAACACTGAAGCTTTCTTT
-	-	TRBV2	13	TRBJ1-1	CASRSLRDTEAFF	TGTGCCAGCAGATCACTCCGGGACACTGAAGCTTTCTTT
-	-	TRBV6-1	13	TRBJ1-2	CASSDSGHYGYTF	TGTGCCAGCAGTGATTCGGGCCATTATGGCTACACCTTC
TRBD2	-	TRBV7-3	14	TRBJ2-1	CASSLAGLENEQFF	TGTGCCAGCAGCTTAGCGGGACTAGAAAATGAGCAGTTCTTC
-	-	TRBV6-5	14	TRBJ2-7	CASTSAGTPYEQYF	TGTGCCAGCACCTCGGCGGGTACCCCCTACGAGCAGTACTTC
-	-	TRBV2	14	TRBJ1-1	CASTPQRANTEAFF	TGTGCCAGCACTCCCCAGAGAGCGAACACTGAAGCTTTCTTT
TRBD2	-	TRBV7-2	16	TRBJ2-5	CASSFPSGVGQETQYF	TGTGCCAGCAGCTTCCCTAGCGGGGTAGGGCAAGAGACCCAGTACTTC